This T cell receptor (beta chain) originates from a study of OX40 agonist ivuxolimab in advanced cancers. A note on the overall study: Ivuxolimab was a fully human IgG2 agonistic monoclonal antibody targeting the costimulatory receptor OX40 (CD134). Intravenous ivuxolimab was administered to patients every 2 weeks at six dose levels: 0.01, 0.1, 0.3, 1.5, 3 and 10 mg/kg. Of the approximately 50 patients in dose escalation, some 20 had hepatocellular carcinoma, roughly 15 had melanoma, 9 had renal cell carcinoma and 9 had head and neck cancer. In the dose-escalation cohort, 82.7% of patients were male, and the mean age was roughly 60 years with a range of about 20 to 90. Patients were allowed to have had prior anti-PD-1, anti-PD-L1 or anti-CTLA-4 therapy, and more than 30% of the dose-escalation patients had previously received checkpoint inhibitors. Partial responses were achieved by three dose-escalation patients, of whom one had hepatocellular carcinoma and two had cutaneous melanoma. Peripheral TCRbeta sequencing was intended to test whether TCR sequence diversity was altered and clonal T-cell expansion was caused by ivuxolimab. The paper describes the monotherapy dose-escalation part (N ≈ 50 patients) of the phase I trial of ivuxolimab. Findings and caveats that apply to the study as a whole: Low levels of normalized T-cell clonal expansion were also seen in some nonresponding patients. After ivuxolimab, expanded clones were on average more numerous among CD8+ T cells than among CD4+ T cells. Clonal expansion of both CD4+ and CD8+ blood T cells was observed from baseline to week 6 at doses 0.1 to 3.0 mg/kg. The antigen specificity of the clonally expanded peripheral T cells was not determined. In partial responders in the 0.1-3.0 mg/kg groups, normalized peripheral clonal expansion was found to be among the lowest, especially among CD8+ T cells.

Concerning this clone: It has no known antigen specificity. It has no much larger one-base neighbor in the sample; base qualities were not kept.

The trial excluded patients who had a history of autoimmune disease or were on systemic immunosuppression. Peripheral blood for TCR sequencing was collected from all dose cohorts at baseline, on cycle 4 day 1, and on cycle 7 day 1. The samples were taken from a phase I, first-in-human, multicenter, open-label dose-escalation trial of ivuxolimab. Adults with locally advanced or metastatic melanoma, renal cell carcinoma, hepatocellular carcinoma or head and neck squamous cell carcinoma were enrolled in the trial. Before TCR sequencing, CD4+ T cells and CD8+ T cells were sorted from peripheral blood as separate populations. Between the V and J ends, shortened by 1 base and 3 bases respectively, the junction contains 11 bases. From its cysteine to its phenylalanine, the CDR3 spans 15 amino acids. The retained sequence is limited to the CDR3, 45 bases, with the frame set at the first base. For CDR1 and CDR2, the germline V gene (reference sequence) lists LNHDA and SQIVND.

To sequence the TCRbeta CDR3 region, genomic DNA was isolated from the sorted cells. The immunoSEQ Assay was used for sequencing of TCRbeta CDR3 regions. TCRdb provides this immuneACCESS table in a form limited to in-frame rearrangements. Some clones are lacking; in checked studies, under half of them reflect an unresolved V gene, and why the rest are absent is not known. Here the sample has 25,000 to 30,000 clones; 80% occur a single time. Of the sample, 11% is held by the ten largest clones. This sample comprised CD4+ or CD8+ T cells sorted from blood, obtained in a trial of the OX40 agonist ivuxolimab. The chain is made from TRBV19 and TRBJ2-3; matching of 5 bases hints at TRBD2 as the D gene. This clonotype originated in an adult with an advanced solid tumor such as melanoma, head and neck, liver or kidney cancer. The CDR3 loop reads CASSIGGWHTDTQYF. The DNA reads TGTGCCAGTAGTATAGGCGGGTGGCATACAGATACGCAGTATTTT.